The present TCR beta chain was sequenced within a study of CD8 T cells in ankylosing spondylitis. This CDR3 has 14 residues. The V gene end was trimmed by 4 bases and the J gene end by 7 bases; junction bases not matched to a gene: 3. The germline V gene has CDR1 SGHRS and CDR2 YFSETQ. From the 5' RACE reads, TCRdb called clonotypes with MiXCR, one entry per CDR3 protein. The profile shows about 340,000 distinct CDR3 sequences, roughly 15% of them singletons. This sequence originates from a male donor with ankylosing spondylitis or in good health (not recorded which). The sequencing sample was made of blood, either unsorted or a sorted T cell fraction (not recorded which). The rearrangement joins TRBV5-1 to TRBJ1-6, with 9 bases that match TRBD1. The CDR3 region has the DNA TGCGCCAGCAGCCGGGACAGGGCAAATTCACCCCTCCACTTT. Translation: CASSRDRANSPLHF.